Reported below is one T cell receptor (beta chain). These data are taken from a study of OX40 agonist ivuxolimab in advanced cancers. For the study at large: Partial responses were achieved by three patients: one hepatocellular carcinoma, two cutaneous melanoma.

CDR3 length equals 14 residues. CDR1 is SEHNR, CDR2 FQNEAQ, per germline (reference sequence). Trimming pared 5 bases from V and 8 bases from J, leaving 15 bases between. Assay: immunoSEQ multiplex PCR; the TCRdb copy retains only in-frame clones and omits some. Of about 68,000 clones in the sample, about 85% were seen once. This sequence joins TRBV7-9 and TRBJ1-4; D is possibly TRBD1 (6 bases). The sequence was collected from an adult with an advanced solid tumor such as melanoma, head and neck, liver or kidney cancer. This specimen consisted of CD4+ or CD8+ T cells sorted from blood, obtained in a trial of the OX40 agonist ivuxolimab. The CDR3 loop is CASSAQGPEEKLFF. DNA for the CDR3: TGTGCCAGCAGCGCACAGGGACCGGAGGAAAAACTGTTTTTT.